Below, 14 T cell receptor beta chains from the same sample are listed, as sequenced in a study of blood T cell repertoires in COVID-19. This table comes from immunoSEQ multiplex PCR, and its TCRdb copy is limited to in-frame clones, with some not included. The sample yields about 240,000 clones, roughly 86% seen once. Material: peripheral blood. All receptors come from a woman aged 25 to 45 with acute or convalescent COVID-19.

The J gene is TRBJ1-2, the V gene TRBV7-2; D remains ambiguous. The V end lost 1 base, the J end lost 7 bases, and 10 bases lay between the germline ends. This CDR3 region has 13 residues. Looked up from germline, CDR1 is SGHTA and CDR2 is FQGNSA. The CDR3 sequence: CASSLVGEPGYTF. Written as DNA, the CDR3 is TGTGCCAGCAGCTTAGTAGGAGAGCCTGGCTACACCTTC.

This clone appeared a single time. The chain combines TRBV5-1 with TRBJ2-3, with 10 nucleotides matching TRBD2. Germline CDR1 reads SGHRS; CDR2 reads YFSETQ. With V trimmed by 3 bases and J by 0 bases, 4 bases remained unmatched. This CDR3 comprises 16 residues. CDR3 bases: TGCGCCAGCAGCTGGACTAGCGGAGGGAGCACAGATACGCAGTATTTT. The encoded protein is CASSWTSGGSTDTQYF.

V usage is TRBV4-3 and J usage is TRBJ2-6, with 7 bases that match TRBD1. The CDR3 has 18 amino acids. The V and J ends lost 7 bases and 2 bases, in that order; junction bases with no gene match: 14. The germline V gene has CDR1 LGHNA and CDR2 YSLEER. In nucleotides, the CDR3 is TGCGCCAGCACGGATTTTAGGGGGCAGGTAGCTGGGGCCAACGTCCTGACTTTC. Its translation: CASTDFRGQVAGANVLTF.

This chain joins TRBV15 and TRBJ2-7; D possibly corresponds to TRBD2 (6 bases). Germline lookup yields CDR1 LNHNV and CDR2 YYDKDF (reference sequence). There are 14 residues in the CDR3. V was trimmed by 8 bases and J by 2 bases, leaving 16 bases between them. As DNA, the CDR3 is TGTGCCACCGCCCCGGCCAGGGAGGCCTACGAGCAGTACTTC. Translating gives CATAPAREAYEQYF.

This chain joins TRBV15 and TRBJ2-3; TRBD2 might be the D (5 bases). V was pared by 1 base and J by 5 bases, with 13 bases between. CDR1 is LNHNV, CDR2 YYDKDF, per germline (reference sequence). This CDR3 region has 15 residues. The CDR3 bases are TGTGCCACCAGCAGAGTGTCTGGGAGCGGAGATACGCAGTATTTT. Residues: CATSRVSGSGDTQYF.

V usage is TRBV18 and J usage is TRBJ2-5; the match to TRBD1 covers 9 bases. CDR3 size: 15 residues. Trimming removed 6 bases from V and 5 bases from J; junction bases left unmatched: 10. Germline V CDR1 and CDR2: KGHSH, LQKENI. In DNA, the CDR3 is TGTGCCAGCTCCCTACAGGGGGCCCCCAGGGAGACCCAGTACTTC. It specifies CASSLQGAPRETQYF.

This chain joins TRBV18 and TRBJ2-2, with 9 bases fitting TRBD1. CDR3 length: 14 residues. CDR1 and CDR2 (germline): KGHSH, LQKENI. The V and J ends lost 1 base and 6 bases, in that order; junction bases with no gene match: 0. The CDR3 here is CASSPRQGAGELFF. The CDR3 region has the DNA TGTGCCAGCTCACCACGACAGGGGGCCGGGGAGCTGTTTTTT.

V usage is TRBV10-3 and J usage is TRBJ1-1; TRBD1 agrees at 7 bases. Germline CDR1 reads ENHRY; CDR2 reads SYGVKD. V was pared by 3 bases and J by 4 bases, with 8 bases of the junction left unmatched. This CDR3 has 15 residues. The CDR3 DNA reads as TGTGCCATCAGTGATGGTAGTTACAGGGGCACTGAAGCTTTCTTT. As protein: CAISDGSYRGTEAFF.

J is TRBJ1-1 and V is TRBV7-3, with 9 nucleotides matching TRBD1. Germline assignment: CDR1 SGHTA and CDR2 FQGTGA. J was trimmed by 2 bases and V by 4 bases; bases with no gene match: 11. This CDR3 region has 17 residues. The CDR3 DNA is TGTGCCAGCAGCTATACCGGGACAGGGATTAGTAACACTGAAGCTTTCTTT. Translated, it gives CASSYTGTGISNTEAFF.

In this sample, this clone turned up once. This chain links TRBV3-1 (or the pseudogene TRBV3-2) with TRBJ2-3; 8 bases agree with TRBD2. This CDR3 has 16 residues. The V gene's germline CDR1 is LGHDT and CDR2 YNNKEL (reference sequence). V dropped 1 base and J dropped 2; count of bases not matched to a gene: 5. As DNA, the CDR3 is TGTGCCAGCAGCCAAGTGAAACTAGCGGTCACAGATACGCAGTATTTT. Its protein is CASSQVKLAVTDTQYF.

The chain carries TRBV10-3 and TRBJ2-2; D not certain. The CDR3 contains 14 residues. CDR1 and CDR2 (germline): ENHRY, SYGVKD. V was pared by 4 bases and J by 2 bases, with 8 bases between. The CDR3 DNA reads TGTGCCATCAGTGTTTTAGATAACACCGGGGAGCTGTTTTTT. This gives the protein CAISVLDNTGELFF.

V gene TRBV4-2 combines with J gene TRBJ2-3; D is unresolved. Trimming shortened V by 1 base and J by 2 bases, and 7 bases separated the two germline ends. Per germline, CDR1 LGHNA and CDR2 YNFKEQ. The CDR3 covers 14 residues. In DNA form, the CDR3 reads TGTGCCAGCAGCCAAGGAGGCGTCACAGATACGCAGTATTTT. This translates into CASSQGGVTDTQYF.

The DNA for the CDR3 is TGTGCCAGCAGCTTATGGGGACAGGGGGCCCATGGCAATCAGCCCCAGCATTTT. Translating gives CASSLWGQGAHGNQPQHF. This sequence joins TRBV7-2 and TRBJ1-5; 12 bases align to TRBD1. Germline V gene data show CDR1 as SGHTA and CDR2 as FQGNSA. CDR3 size: 18 residues. V was pared by 2 bases and J by 2 bases, with 7 bases of the junction left unmatched.

This rearrangement joins TRBV19 to TRBJ2-7; tentatively, D is TRBD1 (5 bases). Trimming stripped 4 bases from V and 2 bases from J, with 9 bases between. Germline V gene data show CDR1 as LNHDA and CDR2 as SQIVND (reference sequence). CDR3 size: 13 residues. The CDR3: CASSKAGTYEQYF. DNA of the CDR3: TGTGCCAGTAGTAAGGCAGGGACCTACGAGCAGTACTTC.